This T cell receptor beta chain was documented in a study of T cell changes during pregnancy in multiple sclerosis. Here immunoSEQ multiplex PCR was the method, and the copy in TCRdb shows in-frame clones only, minus some. The repertoire holds approximately 100,000 clones, with roughly 91% as singletons. The CDR3 is 14 residues long. CDR1 and CDR2 (germline): MGHRA, YSYEKL. V lost 4 bases and J lost 6; bases outside the gene matches: 8. This material consisted of peripheral blood, taken in the first trimester of pregnancy. This TCR was recovered from a female donor with multiple sclerosis, enrolled in a pregnancy study. V and J are TRBV4-1 and TRBJ1-2; 7 bases are shared with TRBD1. In DNA form, the CDR3 reads TGCGCCAGCAGCCCGTGGGACAGAGGAAATGGCTACACCTTC. As protein: CASSPWDRGNGYTF.